Listed here is a single TCR beta chain. Repertoires were generated with immunoSEQ multiplex PCR, while TCRdb's copy carries only in-frame clones and drops some. Altogether about 250,000 clones are present, around 90% being singletons, with the ten largest covering roughly 0.8%. Deletions cut 2 bases from V and 6 bases from J, with 8 bases between. Germline V CDR1 and CDR2: SGHRS, YFSETQ. The CDR3 is 12 residues long. These data belong to a study of blood T cell repertoires in COVID-19. This rearrangement joins TRBV5-1 to TRBJ1-2; D call uncertain. What was sequenced was peripheral blood. The sequence was collected from a man aged 25 to 45 with COVID-19, enrolled during active disease. CDR3 nucleotide sequence: TGCGCCAGCAGCTTACTCTCCGATGGCTACACCTTC. Amino acid sequence: CASSLLSDGYTF.